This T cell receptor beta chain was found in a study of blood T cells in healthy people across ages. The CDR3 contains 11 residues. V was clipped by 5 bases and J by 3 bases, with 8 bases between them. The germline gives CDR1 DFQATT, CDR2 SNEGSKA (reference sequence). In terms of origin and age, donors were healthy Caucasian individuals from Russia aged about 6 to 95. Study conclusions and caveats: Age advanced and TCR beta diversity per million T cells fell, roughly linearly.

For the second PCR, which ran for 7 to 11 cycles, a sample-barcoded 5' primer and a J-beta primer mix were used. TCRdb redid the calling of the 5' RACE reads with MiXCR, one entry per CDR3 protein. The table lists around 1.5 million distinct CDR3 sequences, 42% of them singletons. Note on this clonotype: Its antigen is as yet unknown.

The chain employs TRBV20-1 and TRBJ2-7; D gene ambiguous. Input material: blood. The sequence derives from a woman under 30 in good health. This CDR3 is CSAPANYEQYF. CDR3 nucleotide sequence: TGCAGTGCTCCCGCGAACTACGAGCAGTACTTC.